A selection of T cell receptor beta chains follows, all from one sample in a study of blood T cell repertoires in COVID-19. Profiling relied on immunoSEQ multiplex PCR, and the TCRdb table lists in-frame clones only, not all of them. Of about 150,000 clones listed, roughly four fifths were seen once; the top ten hold 2.5% to 3%. The sample taken for sequencing was peripheral blood. Receptor source: a woman of 80 years or more with COVID-19, enrolled during active disease. The CDR3 runs from the conserved cysteine through the conserved F or W. The D gene is left open where the match is weak. The size of a clone is reported for some rows only, either as once, few or many, or as a class for expanded clones.

TRBD2,.,15,TRBJ2-3,TRBV6-5,CASSRLASSTDTQYF,TGTGCCAGCAGCAGACTAGCGTCTAGCACAGATACGCAGTATTTT
TRBD2,.,19,TRBJ2-3,TRBV13,CASSPTGTSGGPPRIGQYF,TGTGCCAGCAGCCCGACCGGGACTAGCGGGGGCCCACCCAGGATTGGGCAGTATTTT
TRBD1,once,17,TRBJ1-1,TRBV10-3,CAISDSGRGRGTTEAFF,TGTGCCATCAGTGATTCGGGCAGGGGCAGGGGGACCACTGAAGCTTTCTTT
TRBD1,.,18,TRBJ2-2,TRBV27,CASSSSRDRVWNTGELFF,TGTGCCAGCAGTTCGTCCCGGGACAGGGTTTGGAACACCGGGGAGCTGTTTTTT
.,few,12,TRBJ1-3,TRBV7-9,CASSTISNTIYF,TGTGCCAGCAGCACAATTTCAAACACCATATATTTT
.,once,15,TRBJ2-7,TRBV19,CASSISASKSYEQYF,TGTGCCAGTAGTATTTCGGCTAGTAAGTCCTACGAGCAGTACTTC
.,.,13,TRBJ1-1,TRBV19,CASNVQVNTEAFF,TGTGCCAGTAACGTACAAGTGAACACTGAAGCTTTCTTT
.,.,13,TRBJ2-7,TRBV7-8,CASSFSLSYEQYF,TGTGCCAGCAGCTTCTCTCTTAGCTACGAGCAGTACTTC
TRBD1,few,15,TRBJ2-5,TRBV5-1,CASYFSATGGGTQYF,TGCGCCAGCTACTTCTCGGCTACAGGGGGCGGGACCCAGTACTTC
.,.,14,TRBJ2-2,TRBV6-2/TRBV6-3,CASSYYDQGGELFF,TGTGCCAGCAGTTACTACGACCAGGGCGGGGAGCTGTTTTTT
TRBD1,.,17,TRBJ1-2,TRBV9,CASSLRTGRRSNYGYTF,TGTGCCAGCAGCCTACGGACAGGGAGGCGGTCTAACTATGGCTACACCTTC
.,.,15,TRBJ1-2,TRBV6-1,CASSEVWGVAYGYTF,TGTGCCAGCAGTGAAGTCTGGGGGGTGGCCTATGGCTACACCTTC
TRBD1,once,16,TRBJ2-7,TRBV27,CASSSTVMTGSHEQYF,TGTGCCAGCAGTTCCACCGTCATGACAGGGTCCCACGAGCAGTACTTC
TRBD1,.,13,TRBJ1-2,TRBV15,CATGTGALTGYTF,TGTGCCACCGGGACAGGGGCCCTGACTGGCTACACCTTC
.,few,15,TRBJ2-7,TRBV4-1,CASSQRVQGVYEQYF,TGCGCCAGCAGCCAAAGGGTCCAGGGCGTCTACGAGCAGTACTTC
TRBD1,.,14,TRBJ2-3,TRBV19,CASTLGQGTDTQYF,TGTGCCAGTACCTTGGGACAGGGGACAGATACGCAGTATTTT
.,few,14,TRBJ2-3,TRBV18,CASSPLQDTDTQYF,TGTGCCAGCTCACCATTGCAGGATACAGATACGCAGTATTTT
TRBD2,.,16,TRBJ2-1,TRBV18,CASSPPLAGGLYEQFF,TGTGCCAGCTCACCACCCTTAGCGGGGGGGCTGTATGAGCAGTTCTTC
.,.,15,TRBJ1-5,TRBV30,CAWSTTSTGEGPQHF,TGTGCCTGGAGCACTACTTCGACGGGAGAGGGGCCCCAGCATTTT
TRBD2,.,14,TRBJ2-7,TRBV4-1,CASSQPGRAYEQYF,TGCGCCAGCAGCCAACCCGGGAGGGCTTATGAGCAGTACTTC
TRBD1,.,14,TRBJ1-2,TRBV30,CAWSGTGRGYGYTF,TGTGCCTGGAGTGGGACAGGGCGCGGCTATGGCTACACCTTC
.,.,15,TRBJ1-2,TRBV7-7,CASSSRWGGAYGYTF,TGTGCTAGCAGCTCACGCTGGGGGGGGGCCTATGGCTACACCTTC
.,.,13,TRBJ1-5,TRBV12-3/TRBV12-4,CASRLNRLQPQHF,TGTGCCAGCAGACTCAACAGGCTTCAGCCCCAGCATTTT
.,.,13,TRBJ1-1,TRBV18,CASSRGGNTEAFF,TGTGCCAGCTCAAGGGGGGGAAACACTGAAGCTTTCTTT
TRBD1,.,14,TRBJ2-2,TRBV19,CASSHRQGTGELFF,TGTGCCAGTAGTCACAGACAGGGCACCGGGGAGCTGTTTTTT
.,.,15,TRBJ2-7,TRBV5-5,CASSFLARAPYEQYF,TGTGCCAGCAGCTTTCTTGCCAGGGCGCCCTACGAGCAGTACTTC
TRBD2,.,15,TRBJ2-7,TRBV2,CASSLGLAGSYEQYF,TGTGCCAGCAGTCTGGGACTAGCGGGGTCGTACGAGCAGTACTTC
.,once,14,TRBJ2-7,TRBV18,CASSPLDWTYEQYF,TGTGCCAGCTCACCACTGGACTGGACCTACGAGCAGTACTTC
.,.,13,TRBJ2-5,TRBV10-3,CAISDGTQETQYF,TGTGCCATCAGTGATGGGACACAAGAGACCCAGTACTTC
.,.,11,TRBJ2-1,TRBV7-3,CASSFSSGQFF,TGTGCCAGCAGCTTCAGCTCAGGGCAGTTCTTC
TRBD2,.,16,TRBJ2-7,TRBV19,CASSITTSGSRYEQYF,TGTGCCAGTAGTATAACGACTAGCGGGAGTCGCTACGAGCAGTACTTC
.,.,14,TRBJ2-7,TRBV11-2,CASSLRLFPYEQYF,TGTGCCAGCAGCTTACGACTATTTCCCTACGAGCAGTACTTC
TRBD2,.,16,TRBJ2-5,TRBV6-5,CASSYGAGGYQETQYF,TGTGCCAGCAGTTACGGGGCGGGGGGATATCAAGAGACCCAGTACTTC
.,.,15,TRBJ2-7,TRBV18,CASSTRREKPYEQYF,TGTGCCAGCTCAACCAGGAGGGAGAAACCCTACGAGCAGTACTTC
TRBD2,.,15,TRBJ2-7,TRBV7-3,CASSSGLAGVYEQYF,TGTGCCAGCAGCTCGGGACTAGCGGGGGTTTACGAGCAGTACTTC
.,.,13,TRBJ1-2,TRBV30,CAWRTPVNYGYTF,TGTGCCTGGAGGACACCAGTTAACTATGGCTACACCTTC
TRBD2,.,13,TRBJ2-7,TRBV7-9,CASSTTSGYEQYF,TGTGCCAGCAGTACGACTAGCGGCTACGAGCAGTACTTC
.,.,11,TRBJ2-2,TRBV20-1,CSASGDGELFF,TGCAGTGCTAGTGGCGACGGGGAGCTGTTTTTT
TRBD2,.,16,TRBJ2-7,TRBV5-1,CASSPRLAGAFYEQYF,TGCGCCAGCAGCCCTCGACTAGCGGGAGCTTTCTACGAGCAGTACTTC
TRBD2,.,15,TRBJ2-5,TRBV9,CASSVGGLAEETQYF,TGTGCCAGCAGCGTAGGGGGACTAGCGGAAGAGACCCAGTACTTC
TRBD2,.,15,TRBJ2-2,TRBV6-5,CASSWTSRNTGELFF,TGTGCCAGCTCTTGGACTAGCAGAAACACCGGGGAGCTGTTTTTT
TRBD1,few,12,TRBJ2-7,TRBV6-6,CASRQGDYEQYF,TGTGCCAGCAGGCAGGGGGACTACGAGCAGTACTTC
TRBD1,.,14,TRBJ2-1,TRBV10-3,CAISEGTGWDEQFF,TGTGCCATCAGTGAGGGGACAGGGTGGGATGAGCAGTTCTTC
.,.,12,TRBJ2-7,TRBV7-8,CASSPTRIEQYF,TGTGCCAGCAGCCCGACTAGGATCGAGCAGTACTTC
.,.,13,TRBJ1-2,TRBV6-5,CASRPTVNYGYTF,TGTGCCAGCAGACCGACAGTTAACTATGGCTACACCTTC
.,.,11,TRBJ2-2,TRBV28,CASRDSGELFF,TGTGCCAGCAGGGACTCCGGGGAGCTGTTTTTT
TRBD2,.,14,TRBJ2-1,TRBV5-1,CASRSGGHYNEQFF,TGCGCCAGCCGAAGCGGGGGGCACTACAATGAGCAGTTCTTC
TRBD2,.,15,TRBJ2-1,TRBV11-3,CASSPSAGGLNEQFF,TGTGCCAGCAGCCCCTCAGCGGGAGGGCTGAATGAGCAGTTCTTC
.,.,13,TRBJ1-2,TRBV6-5,CASSLRGGQGYTF,TGTGCCAGCAGTCTCCGCGGAGGGCAGGGCTACACCTTC
TRBD2,.,14,TRBJ2-7,TRBV27,CASSFSGHSYEQYF,TGTGCCAGCAGTTTTAGCGGGCACTCCTACGAGCAGTACTTC
.,.,14,TRBJ1-2,TRBV24-1,CATSDSGQSNGYTF,TGTGCCACCAGTGATTCCGGACAGTCAAATGGCTACACCTTC
.,.,13,TRBJ2-7,TRBV2,CASSVGRSYEQYF,TGTGCCAGCAGTGTTGGGCGCTCCTACGAGCAGTACTTC
.,.,13,TRBJ2-3,TRBV12-3/TRBV12-4,CASSPGSPDTQYF,TGTGCCAGCAGTCCCGGGTCCCCAGATACGCAGTATTTT
TRBD1,.,14,TRBJ1-1,TRBV5-8,CASSLRQGGTEAFF,TGTGCCAGCAGCCTCCGACAGGGAGGCACTGAAGCTTTCTTT
.,.,14,TRBJ2-5,TRBV18,CASSPRVGQETQYF,TGTGCCAGCTCACCACGTGTCGGTCAAGAGACCCAGTACTTC
.,.,14,TRBJ2-3,TRBV29-1,CSVERGSGRDTQYF,TGCAGCGTTGAACGGGGGTCGGGCCGCGATACGCAGTATTTT
.,.,14,TRBJ2-3,TRBV11-2,CASSPSSSEDTQYF,TGTGCCAGCAGCCCCTCTTCTAGCGAAGATACGCAGTATTTT
TRBD2,.,13,TRBJ2-2,TRBV5-6,CASQTAGPGELFF,TGTGCCAGCCAAACAGCGGGGCCCGGGGAGCTGTTTTTT
.,.,13,TRBJ2-3,TRBV7-2,CASSPGFTDTQYF,TGTGCCAGCAGCCCGGGTTTCACAGATACGCAGTATTTT